This T cell receptor beta chain comes out of a study of cytomegalovirus exposure and HLA in healthy donors. Study-level points and caveats: Most subjects' HLA-A and HLA-B alleles were reportedly predicted from TCR beta sequences. Links to common viral pathogens appeared, in a later analysis, for several of the most significant clusters.

Participants comprised healthy donors of bone marrow. At collection, donors were nominally healthy, but unrecorded immune exposures were probable. Worth noting for this clone: Its cognate antigen is unknown.

Primers: 60 Vbeta forward and 13 Jbeta reverse. TCRdb's copy holds only in-frame clones and misses some; the assay was immunoSEQ multiplex PCR. The sample yields over 130,000 clones, about 79% seen once. The V gene end was trimmed by 2 bases and the J gene end by 1 base; junction bases not matched to a gene: 2. Per germline, CDR1 MGHRA and CDR2 YSYEKL. This CDR3 has 14 amino acids. The chain combines TRBV4-1 with TRBJ2-7; 7 bases are shared with TRBD2. Material: PBMCs. This TCR derives from a male donor in good health and CMV-seronegative. CDR3 in DNA: TGCGCCAGCAGCCAACTAGCGGCTTCCTACGAGCAGTACTTC. Translated: CASSQLAASYEQYF.